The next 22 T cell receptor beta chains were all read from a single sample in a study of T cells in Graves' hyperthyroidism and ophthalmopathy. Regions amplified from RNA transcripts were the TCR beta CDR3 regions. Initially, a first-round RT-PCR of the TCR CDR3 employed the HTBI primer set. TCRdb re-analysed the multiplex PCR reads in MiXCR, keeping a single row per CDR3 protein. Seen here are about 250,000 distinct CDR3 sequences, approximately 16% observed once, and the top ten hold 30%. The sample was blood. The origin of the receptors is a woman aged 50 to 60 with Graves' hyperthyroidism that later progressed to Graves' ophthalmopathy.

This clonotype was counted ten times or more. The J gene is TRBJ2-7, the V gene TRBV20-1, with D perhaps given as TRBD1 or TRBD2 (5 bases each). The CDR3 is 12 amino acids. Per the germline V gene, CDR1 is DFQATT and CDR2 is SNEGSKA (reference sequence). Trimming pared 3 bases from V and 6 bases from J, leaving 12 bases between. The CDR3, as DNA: TGCAGTGCTAGGGGGGACGTGCGCGAGCAGTACTTC. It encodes CSARGDVREQYF.

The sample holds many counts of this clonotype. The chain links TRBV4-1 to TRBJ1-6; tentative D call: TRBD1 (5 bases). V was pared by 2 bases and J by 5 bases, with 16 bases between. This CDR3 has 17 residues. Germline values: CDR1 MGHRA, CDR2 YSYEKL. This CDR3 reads CASSQRSFRENNSPLHF. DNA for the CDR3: TGCGCCAGCAGCCAAAGGTCCTTCAGGGAGAATAATTCACCCCTCCACTTT.

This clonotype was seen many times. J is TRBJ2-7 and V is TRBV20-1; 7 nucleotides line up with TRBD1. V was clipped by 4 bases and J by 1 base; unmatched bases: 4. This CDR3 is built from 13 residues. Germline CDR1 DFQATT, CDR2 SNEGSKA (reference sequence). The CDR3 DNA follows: TGCAGTGCTAAGGGGGACAGTTCCTACGAGCAGTACTTC. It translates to CSAKGDSSYEQYF.

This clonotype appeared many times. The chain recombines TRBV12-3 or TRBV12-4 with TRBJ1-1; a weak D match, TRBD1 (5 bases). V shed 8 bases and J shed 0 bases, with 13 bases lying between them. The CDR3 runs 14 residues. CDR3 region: CASSEGFLNTEAFF. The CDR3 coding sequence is TGTGCCAGCTCGGAGGGGTTTCTGAACACTGAAGCTTTCTTT.

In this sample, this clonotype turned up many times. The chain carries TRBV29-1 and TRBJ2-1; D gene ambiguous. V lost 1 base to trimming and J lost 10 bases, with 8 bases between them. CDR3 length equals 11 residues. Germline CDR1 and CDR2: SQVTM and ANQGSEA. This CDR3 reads CSVEGNAEQFF. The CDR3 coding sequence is TGCAGCGTTGAAGGGAATGCGGAGCAGTTCTTC.

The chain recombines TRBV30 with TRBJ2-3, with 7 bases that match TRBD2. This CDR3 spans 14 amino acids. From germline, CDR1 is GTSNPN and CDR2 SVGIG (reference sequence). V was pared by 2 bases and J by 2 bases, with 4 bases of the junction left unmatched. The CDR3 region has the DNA TGTGCCTGGAGTCTAGCGGCCCTCACAGATACGCAGTATTTT. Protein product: CAWSLAALTDTQYF.

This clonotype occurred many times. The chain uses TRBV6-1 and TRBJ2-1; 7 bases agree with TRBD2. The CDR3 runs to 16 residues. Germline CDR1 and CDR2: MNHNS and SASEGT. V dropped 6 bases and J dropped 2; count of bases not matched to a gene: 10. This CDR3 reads CASSPGLAGAYNEQFF. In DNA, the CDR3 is TGTGCCAGCAGCCCCGGACTTGCGGGGGCCTACAATGAGCAGTTCTTC.

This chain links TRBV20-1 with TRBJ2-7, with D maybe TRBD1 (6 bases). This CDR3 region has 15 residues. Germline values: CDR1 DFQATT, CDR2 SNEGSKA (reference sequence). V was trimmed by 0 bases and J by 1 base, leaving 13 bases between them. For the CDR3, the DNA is TGCAGTGCTAGAGATATGGACAGAAGTTCCTACGAGCAGTACTTC. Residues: CSARDMDRSSYEQYF.

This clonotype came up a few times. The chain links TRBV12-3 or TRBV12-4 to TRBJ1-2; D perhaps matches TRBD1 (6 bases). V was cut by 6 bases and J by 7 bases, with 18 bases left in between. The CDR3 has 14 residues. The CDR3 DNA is TGTGCCAGCAGACCTACGGAGGGGGGTAGTGGCTACACCTTC. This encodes CASRPTEGGSGYTF.

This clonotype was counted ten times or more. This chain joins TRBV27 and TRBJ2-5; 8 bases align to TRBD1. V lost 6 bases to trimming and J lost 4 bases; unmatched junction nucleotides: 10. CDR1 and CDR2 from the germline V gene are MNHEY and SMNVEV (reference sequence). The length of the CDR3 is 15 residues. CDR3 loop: CASSNLGQGAETQYF. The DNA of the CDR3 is TGTGCCAGCAGCAACCTAGGACAGGGCGCAGAGACCCAGTACTTC.

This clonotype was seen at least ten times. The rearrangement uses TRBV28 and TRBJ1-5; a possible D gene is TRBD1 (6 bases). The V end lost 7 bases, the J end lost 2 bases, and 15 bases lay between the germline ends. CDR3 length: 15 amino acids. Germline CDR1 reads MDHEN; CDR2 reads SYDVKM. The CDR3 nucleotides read TGTGCCAGCACACGGGGGCAGGGGCGCAATCAGCCCCAGCATTTT. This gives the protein CASTRGQGRNQPQHF.

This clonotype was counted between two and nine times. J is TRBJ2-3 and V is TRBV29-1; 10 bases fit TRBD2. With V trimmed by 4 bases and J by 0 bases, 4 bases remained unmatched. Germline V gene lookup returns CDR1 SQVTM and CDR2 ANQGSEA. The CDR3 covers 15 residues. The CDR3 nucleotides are TGCAGCGTTGTTGGACTAGCGGTTAGCACAGATACGCAGTATTTT. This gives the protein CSVVGLAVSTDTQYF.

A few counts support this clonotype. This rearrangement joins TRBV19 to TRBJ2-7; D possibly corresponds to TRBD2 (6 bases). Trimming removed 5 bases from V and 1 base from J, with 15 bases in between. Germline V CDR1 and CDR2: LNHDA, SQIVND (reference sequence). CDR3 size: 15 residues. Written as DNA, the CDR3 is TGTGCCAGTAGTTCCAGGAGGGGCGATTCCTACGAGCAGTACTTC. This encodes CASSSRRGDSYEQYF.

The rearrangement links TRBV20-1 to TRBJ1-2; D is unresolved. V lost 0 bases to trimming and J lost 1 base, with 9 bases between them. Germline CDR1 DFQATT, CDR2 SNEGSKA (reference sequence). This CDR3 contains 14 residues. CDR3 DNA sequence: TGCAGTGCTAGAGATTATACATTTAACTATGGCTACACCTTC. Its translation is CSARDYTFNYGYTF.

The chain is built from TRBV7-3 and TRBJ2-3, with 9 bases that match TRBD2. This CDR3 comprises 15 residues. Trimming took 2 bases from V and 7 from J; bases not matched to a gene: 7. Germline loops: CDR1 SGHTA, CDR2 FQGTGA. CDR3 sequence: CASSLDSGGGYTQYF. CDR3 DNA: TGTGCCAGCAGCTTAGATAGCGGGGGAGGGTATACGCAGTATTTT.

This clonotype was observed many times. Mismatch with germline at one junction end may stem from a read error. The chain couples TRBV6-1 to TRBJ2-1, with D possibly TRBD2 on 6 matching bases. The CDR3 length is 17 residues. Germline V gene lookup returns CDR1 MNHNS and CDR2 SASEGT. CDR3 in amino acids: CASGGSSSGNSHNEQFF. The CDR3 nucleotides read TGTGCCAGCGGGGGGAGTAGTAGTGGCAACTCCCACAATGAGCAGTTCTTC.

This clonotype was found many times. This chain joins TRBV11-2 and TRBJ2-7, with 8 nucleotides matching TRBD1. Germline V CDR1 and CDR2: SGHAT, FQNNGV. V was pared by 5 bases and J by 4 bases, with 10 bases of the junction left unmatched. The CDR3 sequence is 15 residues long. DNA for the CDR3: TGTGCCAGCAGCCCTGGACAGGGAGTACGGTACGAGCAGTACTTC. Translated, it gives CASSPGQGVRYEQYF.

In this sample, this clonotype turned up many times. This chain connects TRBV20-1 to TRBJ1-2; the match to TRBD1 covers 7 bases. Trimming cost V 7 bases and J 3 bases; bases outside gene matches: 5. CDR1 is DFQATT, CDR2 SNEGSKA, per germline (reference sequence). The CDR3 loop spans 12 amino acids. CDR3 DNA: TGCAGTGTGGGGCAGGGGGACTATGGCTACACCTTC. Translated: CSVGQGDYGYTF.

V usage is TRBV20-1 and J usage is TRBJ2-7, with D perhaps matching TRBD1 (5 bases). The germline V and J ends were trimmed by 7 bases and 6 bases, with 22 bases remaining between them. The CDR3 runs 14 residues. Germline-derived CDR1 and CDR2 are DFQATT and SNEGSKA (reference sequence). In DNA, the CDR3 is TGCAGTGGGGCCCTAGTGGCGCCCAGGGTCGAGCAGTACTTC. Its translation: CSGALVAPRVEQYF.

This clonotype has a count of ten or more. CDR3 sequence: CASSLEPAFQETQYF. DNA for the CDR3: TGTGCCAGCAGCTTAGAGCCAGCCTTTCAAGAGACCCAGTACTTC. The chain employs TRBV7-9 and TRBJ2-5; D ambiguous. Germline V gene lookup returns CDR1 SEHNR and CDR2 FQNEAQ (reference sequence). The V end was cut by 1 base, the J end by 2 bases, with 11 bases between. CDR3 length: 15 amino acids.

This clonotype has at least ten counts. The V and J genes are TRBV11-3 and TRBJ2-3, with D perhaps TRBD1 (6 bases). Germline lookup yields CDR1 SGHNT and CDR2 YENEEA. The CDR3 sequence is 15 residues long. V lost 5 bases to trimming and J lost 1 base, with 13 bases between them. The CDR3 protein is CASSQEQGRTDTQYF. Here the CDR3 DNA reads TGTGCCAGCAGCCAAGAACAGGGACGCACAGATACGCAGTATTTT.

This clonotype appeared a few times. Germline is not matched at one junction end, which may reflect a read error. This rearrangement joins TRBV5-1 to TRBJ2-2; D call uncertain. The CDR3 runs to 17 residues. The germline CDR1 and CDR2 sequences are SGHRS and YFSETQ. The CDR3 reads CASSLRGLEYNIGELFF. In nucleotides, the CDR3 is TGCGCCAGCAGCTTACGTGGTCTGGAGTATAACATCGGGGAGCTGTTTTTT.